One and the same sample provided the 27 T cell receptor beta chains below, sequenced in a study of molecular identifiers for immune sequencing clone quantification listed by TCRdb under 2018. Library preparation used PCR. The listed sequencing device is NextSeq 500. TCRdb handled the public reads itself, with Q25 trimming in fastp and clone calling in MiXCR, and kept productive beta chains. Rows with a matching CDR3 protein are joined into one entry that keeps the most common DNA and genes. A total of some 680,000 distinct CDR3 sequences appear in this sample, roughly 25% of them only once. The ten largest clones represent 0.7% to 0.95% of the sample. Sequences were obtained from naive CD8+ T cells from blood, with Jurkat cell RNA spiked in. In light of the paper, this sample's cell subset or site label describes: FACS-sorted CD8+CD4-CCR7+CD45RA+ naive T cells. These receptors were obtained from a human donor in good health. Some libraries in this study had Jurkat cell RNA spiked in.

About this clonotype itself: A much larger clone sits a single nucleotide away, making a read error possible. The CDR3 region has the DNA TGCGCCAGAAGCCAAGATAGAGGGGACTACGAGCAGTACTTC. It translates to CARSQDRGDYEQYF. V is TRBV4-3 and J is TRBJ2-7, with D possibly being TRBD1 or TRBD2 (5 bases each). CDR1 and CDR2 (germline): LGHNA, YSLEER. The CDR3 has 14 amino acids.

The chain uses TRBV19 and TRBJ2-3, with 14 bases that match TRBD2. Germline CDR1 reads LNHDA; CDR2 reads SQIVND (reference sequence). CDR3 length: 17 residues. V gave up 7 bases and J gave up 5 bases; unmatched junction bases: 11. The CDR3 loop is CASTLTSGRASGDTQYF. DNA of the CDR3: TGTGCCAGTACCCTGACTAGCGGGAGGGCCTCCGGAGATACGCAGTATTTT.

This clonotype was picked up many times. The genes are TRBV5-6 and TRBJ1-1; perhaps TRBD1 as D (5 bases). Germline CDR1 SGHDT, CDR2 YYEEEE. CDR3 length equals 14 residues. Trimming took 3 bases from V and 2 from J, leaving 11 bases between them. In DNA, the CDR3 is TGTGCCAGCAGCTCCATTGGGGGAAACACTGAAGCTTTCTTT. Protein sequence: CASSSIGGNTEAFF.

Note on this clonotype: Mismatch with germline at one junction end may stem from a read error. This chain links TRBV6-6 with TRBJ1-1; perhaps TRBD1 as D (5 bases). CDR1 and CDR2 (germline): MNHNY, SVGAGI (reference sequence). There are 17 residues in the CDR3. The chain's CDR3 is CASSNSRGRSQNTEAFF. The DNA for the CDR3 is TGTGCCAGCAGTAACTCTCGGGGCCGCAGCCAGAACACTGAAGCTTTCTTT.

This clonotype was observed once. A much larger clone sits a single nucleotide away, making a read error possible. As DNA, the CDR3 is TGCGCCAGCAGCTTTGAGGCAACTAATGAAAACCTGTTTTTT. Its translation: CASSFEATNENLFF. The rearrangement joins TRBV5-1 to TRBJ1-4; no reliable D call. The CDR3 has 14 amino acids. Germline V gene data show CDR1 as SGHRS and CDR2 as YFSETQ. The full variable domain, with the rest looked up from reference TRBV5-1 and TRBJ1-4, is KAGVTQTPRYLIKTRGQQVTLSCSPISGHRSVSWYQQTPGQGLQFLFEYFSETQRNKGNFPGRFSGRQFSNSRSEMNVSTLELGDSALYLCASSFEATNENLFFGSGTQLSVL.

Points on this clonotype: This may be a read error: a much more frequent sequence differs by one nucleotide. The CDR3 loop is CASSCYRDGETQYF. CDR3 in DNA: TGTGCCAGCAGCTGCTATAGGGATGGGGAGACCCAGTACTTC. The V call is TRBV5-4, the J call TRBJ2-5, with no clear D. Germline values: CDR1 SGHNT, CDR2 YYREEE (reference sequence). The CDR3 contains 14 residues. V dropped 3 bases and J dropped 5 bases, with 14 bases sitting between them.

The V gene is TRBV4-3, the J gene TRBJ2-1; possible D gene TRBD1, 6 bases. The CDR3 sequence is 14 residues long. V dropped 0 bases and J dropped 10 bases, with 13 bases sitting between them. From germline, CDR1 is LGHNA and CDR2 YSLEER. As DNA, the CDR3 is TGCGCCAGCAGCCAAGAATCTGAGGGGGACGAGCAGTTCTTC. Translating gives CASSQESEGDEQFF.

This clonotype was recorded a few times. The CDR3 sequence is CASSMAQGVYNEQFF. The CDR3 DNA is TGTGCCAGTAGTATGGCACAGGGGGTGTACAATGAGCAGTTCTTC. The chain joins TRBV19 to TRBJ2-1; 8 nucleotides agree with TRBD1. J gave up 4 bases and V 3 bases, and 5 bases lay outside the gene matches. The CDR3 spans 15 residues. Per the germline V gene, CDR1 is LNHDA and CDR2 is SQIVND (reference sequence).

This clonotype occurred a few times. It may be a read error: a sequence one base away is much more abundant. The V gene is TRBV11-2, the J gene TRBJ2-3; TRBD2 aligns across 9 bases. The germline gives CDR1 SGHAT, CDR2 FQNNGV. With V trimmed by 5 bases and J by 2 bases, 5 bases remained unmatched. This CDR3 region has 15 residues. The DNA of the CDR3 is TGTGCCAGCAGCCCTCTAGCGGGGACCACAGATACGCAGTATTTT. It is translated as CASSPLAGTTDTQYF.

The chain links TRBV3-1 to TRBJ2-3; 11 bases match TRBD2. Germline V gene sequence: CDR1 LGHDT, CDR2 YNNKEL (reference sequence). V lost 0 bases, J lost 2 bases, and 10 bases stayed unmatched. The CDR3 is 19 amino acids. CDR3 amino acids: CASSQDAGLAEGYTDTQYF. Written as DNA, the CDR3 is TGTGCCAGCAGCCAAGATGCGGGACTAGCGGAAGGATACACAGATACGCAGTATTTT.

This clonotype came up many times. CDR3 loop: CASSLANEQYF. The CDR3 nucleotides read TGTGCCAGCAGCCTCGCTAACGAGCAGTACTTC. The rearrangement uses TRBV3-1 and TRBJ2-7; D is unresolved. Germline V gene lookup returns CDR1 LGHDT and CDR2 YNNKEL (reference sequence). The CDR3 runs to 11 residues. Trimming took off 4 bases at V and 5 bases at J, with 6 bases between the two ends.

This clonotype has a handful of counts. J is TRBJ2-7 and V is TRBV28, with 10 positions matching TRBD1. Trimming took 6 bases from V and 3 from J; bases not matched to a gene: 8. Germline assignment: CDR1 MDHEN and CDR2 SYDVKM. CDR3 length equals 15 residues. CDR3 protein: CASRDKTGGNYEQYF. Written as DNA, the CDR3 is TGTGCCAGCAGAGATAAGACAGGGGGCAACTACGAGCAGTACTTC.

For this clonotype: A much bigger clone sits one base away, suggesting this may be a read error. V usage is TRBV2 and J usage is TRBJ1-5; 7 nucleotides agree with TRBD1. Germline values: CDR1 SNHLY, CDR2 FYNNEI. The CDR3 spans 16 residues. V shed 2 bases and J 5 bases; nucleotides not matched to a gene: 9. CDR3 bases: TGTGCCAGCAGTGAACCCACCGCGACAGGGTATCAGCCCCAGCATTTT. Protein product: CASSEPTATGYQPQHF.

In its sample, this clonotype was seen many times. J is TRBJ2-5 and V is TRBV12-3 or TRBV12-4; no clear D. The V end lost 6 bases, the J end lost 2 bases, and 16 bases lay between the germline ends. The CDR3 length is 15 residues. CDR3 region: CASSLGLLKQETQYF. The CDR3 DNA sequence: TGTGCCAGCAGCCTCGGCCTCTTAAAACAAGAGACCCAGTACTTC.

Many counts were recorded for this clonotype. V usage is TRBV5-1 and J usage is TRBJ2-7; 7 nucleotides agree with TRBD2. The J segment lost 0 bases and the V segment lost 2 bases, leaving 5 bases of the junction unmatched. In germline, CDR1 is SGHRS, CDR2 YFSETQ. This CDR3 has 15 residues. CDR3 sequence reads: CASSFLREDSYEQYF. The CDR3 coding sequence is TGCGCCAGCAGCTTCCTTCGGGAGGACTCCTACGAGCAGTACTTC.

V and J are TRBV28 and TRBJ2-1, with 8 bases fitting TRBD1. The CDR3 contains 16 residues. CDR1 is MDHEN and CDR2 is SYDVKM in the germline V gene. The V segment lost 5 bases and the J segment 0 bases; nucleotides outside the gene matches: 6. CDR3 nucleotides: TGTGCCAGCAGTCGTACAGGGGGGAGCTCCTACAATGAGCAGTTCTTC. It translates to CASSRTGGSSYNEQFF.

This chain connects TRBV24-1 to TRBJ2-1, with D possibly TRBD1 on 6 matching bases. Germline-derived CDR1 and CDR2 are KGHDR and SFDVKD. This CDR3 region has 20 residues. V was trimmed by 6 bases and J by 7 bases, leaving 33 bases between them. The CDR3 DNA reads as TGTGCCACCAGTTCCCCTGTCTGGGGGCGCTTTGGGGAGCCTAAAAATGAGCAGTTCTTC. Amino acids: CATSSPVWGRFGEPKNEQFF.

This clonotype was observed a few times. The chain joins TRBV19 to TRBJ1-2; D possibly corresponds to TRBD1 (5 bases). Germline V gene data show CDR1 as LNHDA and CDR2 as SQIVND (reference sequence). The CDR3 runs 14 residues. V was trimmed by 5 bases and J by 0 bases, leaving 10 bases between them. The CDR3 nucleotides read TGTGCCAGTAGTTTCGGGACCGCTAACTATGGCTACACCTTC. Its protein product is CASSFGTANYGYTF.

Here the CDR3 reads CASSQDVRYYEQYF. The CDR3, as DNA: TGCGCCAGCAGCCAAGATGTCAGATACTACGAGCAGTACTTC. V usage is TRBV4-3 and J usage is TRBJ2-7; no firm D call. The V end lost 0 bases, the J end lost 3 bases, and 9 bases lay between the germline ends. CDR1 and CDR2 (germline): LGHNA, YSLEER. The CDR3 length is 14 residues.

Ten or more counts support this clonotype. The chain carries TRBV13 and TRBJ2-3; 9 nucleotides line up with TRBD2. V dropped 5 bases and J dropped 5; count of bases not matched to a gene: 8. Germline V gene lookup returns CDR1 PRHDT and CDR2 FYEKMQ (reference sequence). The CDR3 length is 15 residues. CDR3 DNA: TGTGCCAGCAGCCCGCCCGCGGGGGGGATAGATACGCAGTATTTT. Amino acid sequence: CASSPPAGGIDTQYF.

This clonotype was seen ten or more times. The rearrangement uses TRBV30 and TRBJ2-3, with 7 bases aligning to TRBD1. Germline-derived CDR1 and CDR2 are GTSNPN and SVGIG (reference sequence). The CDR3 sequence is 14 residues long. Trimming removed 5 bases from V and 0 bases from J; junction bases left unmatched: 5. The CDR3 reads CAWGDSLSTDTQYF. Here the CDR3 DNA reads TGTGCCTGGGGGGACAGCCTAAGCACAGATACGCAGTATTTT.

The gene calls are TRBV19 and TRBJ2-7; D possibly corresponds to TRBD2 (5 bases). Trimming pared 5 bases from V and 0 bases from J, leaving 14 bases between. The CDR3 length is 15 residues. CDR1 is LNHDA and CDR2 is SQIVND in the germline V gene (reference sequence). CDR3 region: CASSLSESSSYEQYF. For the CDR3, the DNA is TGTGCCAGTAGTCTTAGCGAGTCGAGCTCCTACGAGCAGTACTTC.

This clonotype appeared a few times. The CDR3 here is CASSLLGGTQYF. CDR3 DNA sequence: TGTGCCAGCAGTCTGCTAGGGGGGACCCAGTACTTC. The chain has TRBV27 and TRBJ2-5; D is perhaps TRBD1 (6 bases). This CDR3 comprises 12 residues. CDR1 and CDR2 (germline): MNHEY, SMNVEV (reference sequence). V lost 5 bases and J lost 7, with 11 bases in between.

V gene TRBV7-9 combines with J gene TRBJ2-1, with a weak D call TRBD1 (5 bases). The V and J ends lost 2 bases and 7 bases respectively, with 15 bases between them. This CDR3 has 15 amino acids. Germline V gene lookup returns CDR1 SEHNR and CDR2 FQNEAQ (reference sequence). The DNA of the CDR3 is TGTGCCAGCAGCTTAAGTGGGGCAGGGTGGAATGAGCAGTTCTTC. Residues: CASSLSGAGWNEQFF. The full variable domain, completed using reference TRBV7-9 and TRBJ2-1, is DTGVSQNPRHKITKRGQNVTFRCDPISEHNRLYWYRQTLGQGPEFLTYFQNEAQLEKSRLLSDRFSAERPKGSFSTLEIQRTEQGDSAMYLCASSLSGAGWNEQFFGPGTRLTVL.

This clonotype was seen more than once but under ten times. The gene calls are TRBV20-1 and TRBJ2-5, with D possibly being TRBD1 or TRBD2 (5 bases each). This CDR3 is built from 13 residues. Per the germline V gene, CDR1 is DFQATT and CDR2 is SNEGSKA (reference sequence). The V and J ends lost 0 bases and 4 bases respectively, with 9 bases between them. The CDR3 DNA is TGCAGTGCTAGAGACGTTGGGGGAGAGACCCAGTACTTC. It codes for CSARDVGGETQYF.

A note on this clonotype: One end of the junction fails to match germline, which may point to a read error. The chain uses TRBV20-1 and TRBJ2-3; D call uncertain. The CDR3 runs to 14 residues. The germline V gene has CDR1 DFQATT and CDR2 SNEGSKA (reference sequence). CDR3 sequence (DNA): TGCAGTGCACCCATGCGATACTTTACAGATACGCAGTATTTC. Translating gives CSAPMRYFTDTQYF.

There are a few counts of this clonotype. The rearrangement joins TRBV5-6 to TRBJ2-2; 8 bases agree with TRBD1. Germline V gene data show CDR1 as SGHDT and CDR2 as YYEEEE. V shed 1 base and J 0 bases; nucleotides not matched to a gene: 5. CDR3 length equals 17 residues. As DNA, the CDR3 is TGTGCCAGCAGCTTGACAACAGGGGGTACGAACACCGGGGAGCTGTTTTTT. It specifies CASSLTTGGTNTGELFF.